This T cell receptor (beta chain) emerged from a study of blood T cells in healthy people across ages. There were at least 5 micrograms of total RNA extracted from every sample. Findings of the study overall: The long-lived group displayed more naive CD4+ cells, plus higher diversity, than the aged donors did.

As concerns this clonotype: Antigen specificity is unknown.

Combining a sample-barcoded 5' primer with a J-beta primer mix, a second PCR ran for about 7 to 11 cycles. TCRdb called the 5' RACE reads again in MiXCR, with one record for every CDR3 protein. The data show some 1.7 million distinct CDR3 sequences, with under 30% seen just once and 6.5% to 8.5% held by the top ten. There are 15 residues in the CDR3. Germline values: CDR1 SGDLS, CDR2 YYNGEE. Trimming removed 3 bases from V and 2 bases from J, with 14 bases in between. The sequence came from a woman younger than 45 in good health. The chain combines TRBV9 with TRBJ2-5; D might be TRBD1 or TRBD2, each matching 6 bases. Sequences were obtained from blood. The DNA for the CDR3 is TGTGCCAGCAGCGCGGGGGCGGGGTATCAAGAGACCCAGTACTTC. This sequence encodes CASSAGAGYQETQYF.